This T cell receptor beta chain derives from a study of Graves' ophthalmopathy and Graves' hyperthyroidism. Using RNA transcripts, the TCR beta CDR3 regions were amplified. An initial RT-PCR round employing HTBI primers preceded a second-round multiplex PCR. Via MiXCR, TCRdb re-called the multiplex PCR reads, giving one row per CDR3 protein. The sample has around 520,000 distinct CDR3 sequences; less than 40% are singletons. This CDR3 is 15 amino acids long. V gave up 7 bases and J gave up 3 bases; unmatched junction bases: 11. The germline gives CDR1 SQVTM, CDR2 ANQGSEA. The study, taken as a whole, reports: With 70.59% sensitivity and more than 72% specificity, the model predicted ophthalmopathy progression.

Worth noting for this clonotype: Its antigen is not known.

The receptor was derived from an adult man with Graves' hyperthyroidism. The chain uses TRBV29-1 and TRBJ1-2; the match to TRBD1 covers 10 bases. Input material: peripheral blood or thyroid tissue (not recorded which). DNA for the CDR3: TGCAGCGGCGGGACAGGGGCCGTTCGTCACTATGGCTACACCTTC. Its translation is CSGGTGAVRHYGYTF.